This T cell receptor beta chain emerged from a study of cytotoxic CD8 clonotypes in ibrutinib-treated CLL. Study overall: Samples yielded averages of approximately 260,000 productive templates and 94,082 productive rearrangements. Regarding the study as a whole: Patients showed higher baseline clonality than age-matched healthy donors, and it tracked circulating CD8+ T-cell counts. Clonality, elevated at ibrutinib response, dropped back toward baseline at progression. Samples were collected at differing times from sustained-remission and progressing patients.

Notes on this clone: The target antigen is unknown.

Sequencing used immunoSEQ multiplex PCR; TCRdb keeps in-frame clones, though not all of them. The sample yields some 200,000 clones, more than 70% seen once. Trimming at V came to 5 bases and at J to 5 bases, leaving 7 bases not matched to a gene. The CDR3 is made up of 15 amino acids. Germline-derived CDR1 and CDR2 are ENHRY and SYGVKD. This clonotype originated in a human donor with chronic lymphocytic leukemia. Material: PBMCs, obtained after 12 months of ibrutinib treatment. The chain recombines TRBV10-3 with TRBJ2-7; TRBD2 matches at 12 bases. The CDR3 is CAISMTSGSLNEQYF. The CDR3 nucleotides read TGTGCCATCAGTATGACTAGCGGGAGTCTAAACGAGCAGTACTTC.